The rows below give T cell receptor beta chains drawn from one sample of a study of T cell responses to AZD1222 COVID-19 vaccine. Sequencing used immunoSEQ multiplex PCR; TCRdb keeps in-frame clones, though not all of them. The sample contains 95,000 to 100,000 clones, around 83% of which appear only once. This specimen was peripheral blood, taken on day 0 of AZD1222 vaccination. The receptors come from an adult in good health. Each CDR3 is given with its conserved first and last residue. D genes are given only for firm matches. Clone size is given for some rows only: seen once, a few or many times, or a class if the clone is expanded.

size: -; V: TRBV9; J: TRBJ1-1; length: 16; D: -; DNA: TGTGCCAGCAGCGTACCTCAGCAGGGTTTTGACACTGAAGCTTTCTTT; CDR3: CASSVPQQGFDTEAFF
size: -; V: TRBV18; J: TRBJ1-4; length: 14; D: TRBD1; DNA: TGTGCCAGCGCATCGACAGGGGGTCGTGAAAAACTGTTTTTT; CDR3: CASASTGGREKLFF
size: -; V: TRBV19; J: TRBJ1-3; length: 15; D: -; DNA: TGTGCCAGTAGCGACAGTCACTCGGGAGGAAACACCATATATTTT; CDR3: CASSDSHSGGNTIYF
size: once; V: TRBV5-1; J: TRBJ2-7; length: 15; D: -; DNA: TGCGCCAGCAGCTTGGAGGCAGACACCCTCGCGGAGCAGTACTTC; CDR3: CASSLEADTLAEQYF
size: -; V: TRBV7-8; J: TRBJ2-3; length: 17; D: -; DNA: TGTGCCAGCAGCTCAAGCCGGGGCCAATTTCTAACAGATACGCAGTATTTT; CDR3: CASSSSRGQFLTDTQYF
size: -; V: TRBV30; J: TRBJ1-1; length: 14; D: TRBD1; DNA: TGTGCCTGGAGTAACGACAGGGTACGGACTGAAGCTTTCTTT; CDR3: CAWSNDRVRTEAFF
size: -; V: TRBV19; J: TRBJ1-4; length: 14; D: TRBD1; DNA: TGTGCCAGTAGTATGGACAGGGGTGCTGAAAAACTGTTTTTT; CDR3: CASSMDRGAEKLFF
size: -; V: TRBV2; J: TRBJ1-2; length: 15; D: TRBD1; DNA: TGTGCCAGCAGTGAAGAGGCAGGGGGCTACTATGGCTACACCTTC; CDR3: CASSEEAGGYYGYTF
size: many; V: TRBV7-2; J: TRBJ2-1; length: 14; D: -; DNA: TGTGCCAGCAGCTTAAGAGGGAGTCTCAATGAGCAGTTCTTC; CDR3: CASSLRGSLNEQFF
size: -; V: TRBV5-1; J: TRBJ2-1; length: 15; D: -; DNA: TGCGCCAGCAGCTTGATGGGAGGCGGCTACAATGAGCAGTTCTTC; CDR3: CASSLMGGGYNEQFF
size: -; V: TRBV28; J: TRBJ1-2; length: 14; D: -; DNA: TGTGCCAGCAGTTCGCAGTGGGCTAACTATGGCTACACCTTC; CDR3: CASSSQWANYGYTF
size: -; V: TRBV5-1; J: TRBJ2-1; length: 14; D: -; DNA: TGCGCCAGCAGCCTGGACTCCTCCTACAATGAGCAGTTCTTC; CDR3: CASSLDSSYNEQFF
size: -; V: TRBV18; J: TRBJ1-2; length: 14; D: -; DNA: TGTGCCAGCTCCCCTTATCGGGGATCCTATGGCTACACCTTC; CDR3: CASSPYRGSYGYTF
size: -; V: TRBV4-2; J: TRBJ2-7; length: 14; D: -; DNA: TGTGCCAGCAGCCAAGAAACCTCGGCCTACGAGCAGTACTTC; CDR3: CASSQETSAYEQYF
size: -; V: TRBV11-3; J: TRBJ1-1; length: 13; D: -; DNA: TGTGCCAGCAGCCAATACAGTAACACTGAAGCTTTCTTT; CDR3: CASSQYSNTEAFF
size: -; V: TRBV5-1; J: TRBJ1-1; length: 14; D: -; DNA: TGCGCCAGCAGCCCTGGGGCGGGGGACACTGAAGCTTTCTTT; CDR3: CASSPGAGDTEAFF
size: -; V: TRBV11-2; J: TRBJ1-1; length: 15; D: -; DNA: TGTGCCAGCAGCTTCGACGTACACGGGGGCACTGAAGCTTTCTTT; CDR3: CASSFDVHGGTEAFF
size: -; V: TRBV19; J: TRBJ1-1; length: 12; D: -; DNA: TGTGCCAGTAGTAAGGACATCTCTGAAGCTTTCTTT; CDR3: CASSKDISEAFF
size: -; V: TRBV25-1; J: TRBJ1-2; length: 14; D: -; DNA: TGTGCCAGCAGTGAATCTTCTGACTATTATGGCTACACCTTC; CDR3: CASSESSDYYGYTF
size: -; V: TRBV30; J: TRBJ2-7; length: 16; D: TRBD1; DNA: TGTGCCTGGAGCCCTGACCCGGGACAGGGGTACCACGAGCAGTACTTC; CDR3: CAWSPDPGQGYHEQYF
size: -; V: TRBV5-6; J: TRBJ2-3; length: 18; D: TRBD2; DNA: TGTGCCAGCAGCGTGACCCTACTAGCGGGAGGTGGTGCAGATACGCAGTATTTT; CDR3: CASSVTLLAGGGADTQYF
size: -; V: TRBV2; J: TRBJ1-2; length: 15; D: -; DNA: TGTGCCAGCAGTGAAGGCGGACAGATTGACTATGGCTACACCTTC; CDR3: CASSEGGQIDYGYTF
size: -; V: TRBV19; J: TRBJ1-5; length: 16; D: -; DNA: TGTGCCAGTAGTATAGAGGGGGGGAATGGCAATCAGCCCCAGCATTTT; CDR3: CASSIEGGNGNQPQHF
size: -; V: TRBV19; J: TRBJ2-2; length: 16; D: TRBD2; DNA: TGTGCCAGTAGTAGGGGACTAGCGGACAACACCGGGGAGCTGTTTTTT; CDR3: CASSRGLADNTGELFF